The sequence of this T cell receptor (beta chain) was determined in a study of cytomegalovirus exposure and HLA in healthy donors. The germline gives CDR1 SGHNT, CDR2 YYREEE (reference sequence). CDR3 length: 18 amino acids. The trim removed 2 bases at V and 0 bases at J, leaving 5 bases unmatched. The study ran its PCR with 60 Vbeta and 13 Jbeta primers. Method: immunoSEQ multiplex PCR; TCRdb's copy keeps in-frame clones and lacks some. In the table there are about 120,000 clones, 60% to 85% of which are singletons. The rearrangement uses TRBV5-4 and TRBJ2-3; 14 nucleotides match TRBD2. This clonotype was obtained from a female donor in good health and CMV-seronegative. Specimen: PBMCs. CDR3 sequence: CASSFGTSGGGSTDTQYF. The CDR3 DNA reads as TGTGCCAGCAGCTTCGGGACTAGCGGGGGCGGGAGCACAGATACGCAGTATTTT. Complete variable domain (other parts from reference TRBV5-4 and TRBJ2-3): ETGVTQSPTHLIKTRGQQVTLRCSSQSGHNTVSWYQQALGQGPQFIFQYYREEENGRGNFPPRFSGLQFPNYSSELNVNALELDDSALYLCASSFGTSGGGSTDTQYFGPGTRLTVL.